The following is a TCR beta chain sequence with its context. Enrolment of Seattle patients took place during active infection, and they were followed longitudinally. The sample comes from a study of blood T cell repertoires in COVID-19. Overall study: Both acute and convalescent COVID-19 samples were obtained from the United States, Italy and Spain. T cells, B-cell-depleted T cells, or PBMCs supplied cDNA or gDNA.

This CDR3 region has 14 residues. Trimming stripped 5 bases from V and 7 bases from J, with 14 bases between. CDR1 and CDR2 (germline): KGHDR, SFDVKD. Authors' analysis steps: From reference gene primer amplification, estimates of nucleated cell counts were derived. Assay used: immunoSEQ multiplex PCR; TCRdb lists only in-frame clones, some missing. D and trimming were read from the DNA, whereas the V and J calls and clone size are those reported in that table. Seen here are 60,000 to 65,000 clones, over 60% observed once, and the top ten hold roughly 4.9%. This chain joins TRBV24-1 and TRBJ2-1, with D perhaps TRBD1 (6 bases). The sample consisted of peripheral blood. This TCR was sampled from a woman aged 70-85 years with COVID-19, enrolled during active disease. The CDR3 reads CATSARARGNEQFF. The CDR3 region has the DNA TGTGCCACCAGTGCGCGAGCCAGGGGTAATGAGCAGTTCTTC.